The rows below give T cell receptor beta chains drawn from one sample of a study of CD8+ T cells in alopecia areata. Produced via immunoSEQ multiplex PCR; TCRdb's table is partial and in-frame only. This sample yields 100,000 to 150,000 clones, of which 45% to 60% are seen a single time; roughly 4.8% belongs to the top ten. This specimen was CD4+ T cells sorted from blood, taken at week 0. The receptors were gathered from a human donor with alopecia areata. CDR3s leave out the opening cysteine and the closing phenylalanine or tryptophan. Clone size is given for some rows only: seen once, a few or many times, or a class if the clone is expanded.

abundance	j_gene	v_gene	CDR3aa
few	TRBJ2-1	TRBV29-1	SVEPRQGFSYNEQF
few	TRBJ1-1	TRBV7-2	ASSLVSRDTEAF
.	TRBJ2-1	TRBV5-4	ASSPPGGELNEQF
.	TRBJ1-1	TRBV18	ASSRVLEGTEAF
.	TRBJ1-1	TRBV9	ASSVVSSNTEAF
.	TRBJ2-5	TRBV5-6	ASSFRPTETQY
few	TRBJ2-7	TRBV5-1	ASSSGNHGEQY
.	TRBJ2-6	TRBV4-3	ASSQDPLGTGANVLT
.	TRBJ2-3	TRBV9	ASSPAVSGGTDTQY
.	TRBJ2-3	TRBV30	AWRGSAGGGADTQY
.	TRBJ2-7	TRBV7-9	ASSLDRGYYEQY
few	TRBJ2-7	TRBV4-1	ASSQEPVPGEQY
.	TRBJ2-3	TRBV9	ASSGRDYTDTQY
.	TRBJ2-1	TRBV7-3	ASSLTPGTGDNEQF
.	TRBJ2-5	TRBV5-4	ASRIGGGQETQY
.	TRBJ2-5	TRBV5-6	ASSLTTGGEETQY
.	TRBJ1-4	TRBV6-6	ASSYERQGGEKLF
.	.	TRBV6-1	ASSEVSGGGRSEQY
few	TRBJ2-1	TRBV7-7	ASSFNRDNEQF
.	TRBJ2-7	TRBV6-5	ASRNRGVYEQY
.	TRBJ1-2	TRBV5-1	ASSSSQTVYGYT
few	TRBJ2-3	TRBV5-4	ASSLRSRGGAADTQY
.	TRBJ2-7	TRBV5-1	ASSWAGTSYEQY
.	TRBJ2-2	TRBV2	ASKEGTTGELF
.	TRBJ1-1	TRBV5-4	ASSPQGLNTEAF
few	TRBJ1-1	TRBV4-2	ASSGYTGYQHTEAF
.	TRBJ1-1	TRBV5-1	ASSLVPGGTEAF
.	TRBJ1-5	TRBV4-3	ASSQDRPEYSNQPQH
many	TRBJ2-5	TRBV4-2	ASSQDLLAGLAQETQY
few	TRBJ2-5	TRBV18	ASSPPQETQY
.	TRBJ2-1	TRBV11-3	ASSLGTSGVNEQF
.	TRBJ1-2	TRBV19	ASSVLGQGRGYT
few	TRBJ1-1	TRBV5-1	ASSPRGKVGNTEAF
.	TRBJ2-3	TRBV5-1	ASSFTSRTDTQY
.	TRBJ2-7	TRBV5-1	ASSSPEYEQY
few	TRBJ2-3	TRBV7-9	ASSPASGDTQY
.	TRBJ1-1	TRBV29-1	SYRVWTEAF
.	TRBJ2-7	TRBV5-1	ASSLVEAGTYEQY
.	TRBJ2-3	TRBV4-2	ASSQGRNTDTQY
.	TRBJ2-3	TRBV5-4	ASSLFQVADTQY
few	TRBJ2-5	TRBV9	ASSEGSWAETQY
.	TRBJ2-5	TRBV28	ASSLPDRVRY
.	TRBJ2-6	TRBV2	ARDQGLNSGANVLT
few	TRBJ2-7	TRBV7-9	ASSLMASGRYEQY
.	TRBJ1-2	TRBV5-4	ASSFGQRNYGYT
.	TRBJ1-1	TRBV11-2	ASSSHRGPTEAF
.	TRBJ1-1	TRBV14	ASNEGRSTEAF
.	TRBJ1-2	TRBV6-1	ASSASSLMGGYT
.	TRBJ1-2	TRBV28	ASSLPVGTGFDGYT
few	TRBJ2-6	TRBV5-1	ASSLYTAGQPSGANVLT
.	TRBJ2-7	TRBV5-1	ASSLGQGNYEQY
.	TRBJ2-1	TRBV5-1	ASSLVGTDNEQF
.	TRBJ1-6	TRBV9	ASSLGQGGYTPLH